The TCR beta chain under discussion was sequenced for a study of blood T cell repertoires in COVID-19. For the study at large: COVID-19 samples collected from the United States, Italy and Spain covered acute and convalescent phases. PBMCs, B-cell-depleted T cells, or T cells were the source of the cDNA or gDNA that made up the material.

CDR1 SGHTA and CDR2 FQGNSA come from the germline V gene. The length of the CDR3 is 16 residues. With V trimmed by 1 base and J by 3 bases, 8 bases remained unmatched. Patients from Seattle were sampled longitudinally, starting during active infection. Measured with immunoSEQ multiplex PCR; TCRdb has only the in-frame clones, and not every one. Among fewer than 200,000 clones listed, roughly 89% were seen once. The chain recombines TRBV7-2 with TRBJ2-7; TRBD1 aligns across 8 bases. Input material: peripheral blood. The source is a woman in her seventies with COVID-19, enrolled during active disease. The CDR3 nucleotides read TGTGCCAGCAGCTTAGATTTGGGCGGGACAGGCTACGAGCAGTACTTC. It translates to CASSLDLGGTGYEQYF.